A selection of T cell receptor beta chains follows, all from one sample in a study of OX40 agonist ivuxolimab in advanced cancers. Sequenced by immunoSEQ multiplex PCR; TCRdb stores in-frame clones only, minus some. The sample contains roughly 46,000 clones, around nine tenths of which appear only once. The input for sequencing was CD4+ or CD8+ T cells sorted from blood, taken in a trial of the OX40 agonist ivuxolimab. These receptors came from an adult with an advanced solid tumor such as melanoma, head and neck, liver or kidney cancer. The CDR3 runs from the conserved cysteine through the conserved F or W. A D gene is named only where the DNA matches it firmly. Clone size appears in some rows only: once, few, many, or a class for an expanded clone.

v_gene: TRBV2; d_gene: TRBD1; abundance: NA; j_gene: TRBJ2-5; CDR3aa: CASSRSSGGEETQYF; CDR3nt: TGTGCCAGCAGCCGCAGTTCAGGGGGCGAAGAGACCCAGTACTTC
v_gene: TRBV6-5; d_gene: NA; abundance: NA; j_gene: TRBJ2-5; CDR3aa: CARGWGRGVETQYF; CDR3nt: TGTGCCAGGGGCTGGGGCCGGGGTGTCGAGACCCAGTACTTC
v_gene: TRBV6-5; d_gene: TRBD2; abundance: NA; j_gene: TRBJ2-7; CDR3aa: CASSYSYRRESYEQYF; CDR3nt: TGTGCCAGCAGTTACTCGTATCGGCGGGAGTCCTACGAGCAGTACTTC
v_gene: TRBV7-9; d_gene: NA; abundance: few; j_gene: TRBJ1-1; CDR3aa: CASSLASGRNTEAFF; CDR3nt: TGTGCCAGCAGCTTAGCGTCAGGACGGAACACTGAAGCTTTCTTT
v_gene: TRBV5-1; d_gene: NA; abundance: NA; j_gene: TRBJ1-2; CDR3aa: CASSLESNYGYTF; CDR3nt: TGCGCCAGCAGCTTGGAGTCCAACTATGGCTACACCTTC
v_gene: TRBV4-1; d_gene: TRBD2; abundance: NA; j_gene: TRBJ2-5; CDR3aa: CASSQDQAGGLEETQYF; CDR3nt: TGCGCCAGCAGCCAAGATCAAGCGGGAGGGCTAGAGGAGACCCAGTACTTC
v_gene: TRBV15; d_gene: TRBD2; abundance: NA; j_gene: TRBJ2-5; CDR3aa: CATSRAGTSGETQYF; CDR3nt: TGTGCCACCAGCAGAGCCGGGACTAGCGGAGAGACCCAGTACTTC
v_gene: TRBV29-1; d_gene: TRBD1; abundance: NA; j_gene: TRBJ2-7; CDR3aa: CSGGTGYEQYF; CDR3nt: TGCAGCGGAGGGACAGGGTACGAGCAGTACTTC
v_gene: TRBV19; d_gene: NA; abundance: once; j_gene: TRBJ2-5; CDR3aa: CASSYGVGDGINF; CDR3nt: NA
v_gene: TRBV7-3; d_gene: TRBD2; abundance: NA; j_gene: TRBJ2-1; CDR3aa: CASSHRTGRAHNEQFF; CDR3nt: TGTGCCAGCAGCCACAGAACCGGGAGGGCCCACAATGAGCAGTTCTTC
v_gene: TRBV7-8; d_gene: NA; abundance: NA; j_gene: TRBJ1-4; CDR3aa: CASSPRRVQTNEKLFF; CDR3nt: TGTGCCAGCAGCCCAAGGAGGGTTCAAACTAATGAAAAACTGTTTTTT
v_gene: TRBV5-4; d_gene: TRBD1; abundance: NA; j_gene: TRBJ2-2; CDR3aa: CASSSGTGHWTGELFF; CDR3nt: TGTGCCAGCAGCTCAGGGACAGGGCATTGGACCGGGGAGCTGTTTTTT
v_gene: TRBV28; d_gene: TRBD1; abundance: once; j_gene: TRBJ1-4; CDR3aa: CASSSAGQGGEKLFF; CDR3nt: TGTGCCAGCAGCTCCGCCGGACAGGGAGGGGAAAAACTGTTTTTT
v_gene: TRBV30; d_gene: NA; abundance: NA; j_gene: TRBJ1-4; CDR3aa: CAWSARVGKLFF; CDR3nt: TGTGCCTGGAGCGCGAGAGTCGGAAAACTGTTTTTT
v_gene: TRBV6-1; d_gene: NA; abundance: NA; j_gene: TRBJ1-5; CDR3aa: CASSELAGRGNQPQHF; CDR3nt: TGTGCCAGCAGTGAATTGGCGGGGAGAGGCAATCAGCCCCAGCATTTT
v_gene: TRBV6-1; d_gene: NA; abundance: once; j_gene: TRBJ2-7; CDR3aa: CASSEERWEVIEQYF; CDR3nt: TGTGCCAGCAGTGAAGAAAGGTGGGAGGTGATCGAGCAGTACTTC
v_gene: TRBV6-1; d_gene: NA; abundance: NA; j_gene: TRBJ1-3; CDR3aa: CASSGTAVSGNTIYF; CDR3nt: TGTGCCAGCAGTGGGACCGCCGTCTCTGGAAACACCATATATTTT
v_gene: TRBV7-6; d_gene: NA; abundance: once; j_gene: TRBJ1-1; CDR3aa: CASSLGGTTNTEAFF; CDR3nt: TGTGCCAGCAGCTTAGGAGGGACAACGAACACTGAAGCTTTCTTT
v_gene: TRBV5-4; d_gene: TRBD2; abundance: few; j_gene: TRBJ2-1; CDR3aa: CASSLAAGAYNEQFF; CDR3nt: TGTGCCAGCAGCTTGGCGGCGGGAGCCTACAATGAGCAGTTCTTC
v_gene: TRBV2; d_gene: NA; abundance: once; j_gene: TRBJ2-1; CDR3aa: CASSEAGVRSYNEQFF; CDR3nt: TGTGCCAGCAGTGAAGCGGGAGTTAGGTCCTACAATGAGCAGTTCTTC
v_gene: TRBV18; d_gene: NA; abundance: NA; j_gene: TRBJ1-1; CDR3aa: CASSPQQTYTEAFF; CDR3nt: TGTGCCAGCTCACCACAGCAGACGTACACTGAAGCTTTCTTT
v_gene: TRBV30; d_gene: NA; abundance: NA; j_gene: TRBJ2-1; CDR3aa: CAWSLEEGPYNEQFF; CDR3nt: TGTGCCTGGAGTTTGGAGGAGGGCCCCTACAATGAGCAGTTCTTC
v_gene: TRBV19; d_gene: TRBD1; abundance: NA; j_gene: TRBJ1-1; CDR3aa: CASSTRGQGVAEAFF; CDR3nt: TGTGCCAGTAGTACCCGGGGACAGGGGGTGGCTGAAGCTTTCTTT
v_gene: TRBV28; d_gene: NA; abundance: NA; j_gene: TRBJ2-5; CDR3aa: CASSLLPRQETQYF; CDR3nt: TGTGCCAGCAGTTTATTACCGCGACAAGAGACCCAGTACTTC
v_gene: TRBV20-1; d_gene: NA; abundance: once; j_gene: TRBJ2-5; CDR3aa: CSGIGQETQYF; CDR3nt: TGCAGTGGAATAGGACAAGAGACCCAGTACTTC
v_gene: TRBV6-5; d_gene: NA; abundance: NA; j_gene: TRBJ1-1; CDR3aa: CASSHAPGTKAFF; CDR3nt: TGTGCCAGCAGTCATGCTCCCGGGACCAAAGCTTTCTTT
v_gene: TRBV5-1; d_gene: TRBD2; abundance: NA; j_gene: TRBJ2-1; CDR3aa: CASSLDEGTTDNEQFF; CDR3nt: TGCGCCAGCAGCCTTGATGAGGGGACTACCGACAATGAGCAGTTCTTC
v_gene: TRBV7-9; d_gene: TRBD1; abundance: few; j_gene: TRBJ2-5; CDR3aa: CASSPTLRDRGLETQYF; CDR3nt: TGTGCCAGCAGCCCGACCCTCCGGGACAGGGGGCTTGAGACCCAGTACTTC
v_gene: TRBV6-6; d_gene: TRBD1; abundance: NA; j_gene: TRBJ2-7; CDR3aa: CASSSAGGEQYF; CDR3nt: TGTGCCAGCTCTTCGGCAGGGGGCGAGCAGTACTTC
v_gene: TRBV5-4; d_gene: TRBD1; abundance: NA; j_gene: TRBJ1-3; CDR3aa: CASSLQGVGGNTIYF; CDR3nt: TGTGCCAGCAGCCTACAGGGGGTGGGTGGAAACACCATATATTTT
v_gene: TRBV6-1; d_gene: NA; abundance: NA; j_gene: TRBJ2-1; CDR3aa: CASVGVLRSNEQFF; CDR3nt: TGTGCCAGTGTGGGAGTGCTACGGAGCAATGAGCAGTTCTTC
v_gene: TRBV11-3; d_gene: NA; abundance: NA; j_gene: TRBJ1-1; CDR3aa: CASSFGLRTEAFF; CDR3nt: TGTGCCAGCAGCTTCGGCTTGAGGACTGAAGCTTTCTTT
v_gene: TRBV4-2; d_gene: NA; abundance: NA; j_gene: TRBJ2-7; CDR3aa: CASSQGMRYEQYF; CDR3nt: TGTGCCAGCAGCCAAGGGATGCGGTACGAGCAGTACTTC
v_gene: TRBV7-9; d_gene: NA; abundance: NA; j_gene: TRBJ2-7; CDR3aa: CASSKSYSLGGKDEQYF; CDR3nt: TGTGCCAGCAGCAAGTCCTACAGTCTCGGGGGTAAAGACGAGCAGTACTTC
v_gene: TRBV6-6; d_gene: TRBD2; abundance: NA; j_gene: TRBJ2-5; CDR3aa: CATQREPYQETQYF; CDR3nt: TGTGCCACCCAGCGGGAACCGTACCAAGAGACCCAGTACTTC
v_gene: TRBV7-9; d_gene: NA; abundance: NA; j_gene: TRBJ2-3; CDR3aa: CASSYYKATPTDTQYF; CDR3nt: TGTGCCAGCAGCTACTATAAAGCGACACCCACAGATACGCAGTATTTT
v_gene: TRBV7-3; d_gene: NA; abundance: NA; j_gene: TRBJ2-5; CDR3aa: CASSLTPQETQYF; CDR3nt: TGTGCCAGCAGCTTAACCCCCCAAGAGACCCAGTACTTC
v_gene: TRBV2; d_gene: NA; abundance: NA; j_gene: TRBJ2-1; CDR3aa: CASSERVDMGYNEQFF; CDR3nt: TGTGCCAGCAGTGAACGGGTGGACATGGGTTACAATGAGCAGTTCTTC
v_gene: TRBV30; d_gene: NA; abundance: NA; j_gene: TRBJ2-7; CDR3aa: CAWSASAAYEQYF; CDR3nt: TGTGCCTGGAGTGCTAGCGCGGCCTACGAGCAGTACTTC
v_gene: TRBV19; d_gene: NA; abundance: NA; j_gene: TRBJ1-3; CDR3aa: CASSPPGNTIYF; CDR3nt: TGTGCCAGTAGCCCGCCCGGGAACACCATATATTTT
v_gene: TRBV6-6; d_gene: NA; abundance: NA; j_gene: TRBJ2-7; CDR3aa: CASSPVTYEQYF; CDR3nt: TGTGCCAGCAGTCCAGTCACCTACGAGCAGTACTTC
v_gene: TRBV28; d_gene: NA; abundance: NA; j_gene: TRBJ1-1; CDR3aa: CASRRTVRAEAFF; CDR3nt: TGTGCCAGCAGGAGGACAGTTCGGGCTGAAGCTTTCTTT
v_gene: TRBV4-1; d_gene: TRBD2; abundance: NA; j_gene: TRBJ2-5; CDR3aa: CASSQRPALAGETQYF; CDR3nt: TGCGCCAGCAGCCAACGGCCGGCCTTAGCGGGAGAGACCCAGTACTTC
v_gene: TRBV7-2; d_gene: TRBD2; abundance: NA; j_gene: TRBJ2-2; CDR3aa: CASSLGPSGSGGELFF; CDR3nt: TGTGCCAGCAGCTTAGGGCCTAGCGGGAGTGGCGGGGAGCTGTTTTTT
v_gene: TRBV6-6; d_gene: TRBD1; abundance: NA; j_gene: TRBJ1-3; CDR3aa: CASSNTGAGNTIYF; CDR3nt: TGTGCCAGCAGCAACACAGGGGCTGGAAACACCATATATTTT
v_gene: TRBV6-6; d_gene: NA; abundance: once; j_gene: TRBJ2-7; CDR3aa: CASSYTNNYEQYF; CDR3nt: TGTGCCAGCAGTTACACTAACAACTACGAGCAGTACTTC
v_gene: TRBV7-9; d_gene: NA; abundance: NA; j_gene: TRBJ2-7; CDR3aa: CASSHTDRKNYEQYF; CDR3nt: TGTGCCAGCAGCCACACAGACAGGAAAAACTACGAGCAGTACTTC
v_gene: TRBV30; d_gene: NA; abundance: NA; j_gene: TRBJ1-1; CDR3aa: CAWSVRTASIEAFF; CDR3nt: TGTGCCTGGAGTGTCCGGACAGCCTCGATTGAAGCTTTCTTT
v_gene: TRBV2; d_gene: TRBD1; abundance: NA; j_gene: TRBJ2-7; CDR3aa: CASTRDRSSYEQYF; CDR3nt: TGTGCCAGCACAAGGGACAGGTCCTCCTACGAGCAGTACTTC